This T cell receptor beta chain was observed in a study of cytomegalovirus exposure and HLA in healthy donors. PCR amplification relied on 60 Vbeta primers (plus 13 Jbeta primers). The table came from immunoSEQ multiplex PCR; TCRdb's copy has only in-frame clones and leaves some out. The sample has 130,000 to 150,000 clones, about two thirds seen once; the top ten hold around 2.2%. The junction had 6 bases not matched to a gene; V was cut back by 4 bases and J by 8 bases. This CDR3 spans 14 amino acids. Germline-derived CDR1 and CDR2 are MNHNS and SASEGT. The gene calls are TRBV6-1 and TRBJ2-1, with TRBD2 identical over 9 bases. This clonotype was sampled from a man between 35 and 55 years old in good health and CMV-seronegative. Sequencing input: PBMCs. CDR3 sequence: CASSAGLAADEQFF. The CDR3 DNA reads as TGTGCCAGCAGTGCGGGACTAGCAGCCGATGAGCAGTTCTTC.